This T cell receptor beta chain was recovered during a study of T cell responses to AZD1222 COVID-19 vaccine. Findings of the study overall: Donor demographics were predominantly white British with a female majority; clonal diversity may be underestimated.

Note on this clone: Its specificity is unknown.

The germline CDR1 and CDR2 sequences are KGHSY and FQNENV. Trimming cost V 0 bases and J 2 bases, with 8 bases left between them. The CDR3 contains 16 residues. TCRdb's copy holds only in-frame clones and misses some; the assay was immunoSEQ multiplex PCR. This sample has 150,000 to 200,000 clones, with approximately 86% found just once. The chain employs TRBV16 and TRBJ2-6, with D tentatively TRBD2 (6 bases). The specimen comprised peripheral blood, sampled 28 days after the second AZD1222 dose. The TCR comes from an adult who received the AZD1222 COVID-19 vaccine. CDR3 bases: TGTGCCAGCAGCCAATCATCGGGGGCTGGGGCCAACGTCCTGACTTTC. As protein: CASSQSSGAGANVLTF.